This T cell receptor (beta chain) was observed in a study of chemoradiotherapy in HPV16-positive cancers. Study in general: Functional T-cell assays on a couple of HPV16-positive patients' cells defined candidate HPV-specific clones and common TCR motifs.

This CDR3 has 15 amino acids. V dropped 4 bases and J dropped 7; count of bases not matched to a gene: 8. CDR1 is MGHDK, CDR2 SYGVNS, per germline. Points on this clone: Its cognate antigen is unknown.

Only in-frame clones appear in the TCRdb table, and some are missing; sequencing was by immunoSEQ multiplex PCR. This sample has tens of thousands of clones, with roughly nine tenths found just once. Study outcomes and limitations: Only a couple of HPV16-positive patients supplied the functional HPV-specificity definition.

The receptor comes from a human donor with HPV-associated anogenital cancer. This rearrangement joins TRBV25-1 to TRBJ2-1, with 9 bases that match TRBD2. Source: blood, taken from a patient who underwent chemoradiotherapy. The CDR3 loop reads CASSAFSGGLNEQFF. CDR3 DNA sequence: TGTGCCAGCAGTGCCTTTAGCGGGGGATTAAATGAGCAGTTCTTC.